Shown below are 2 T cell receptor beta chains from a single sample sequenced in a study of siplizumab effects on memory and regulatory T cells. The method was immunoSEQ multiplex PCR; TCRdb's version includes in-frame clones alone and lacks a portion of them. Of about 100,000 clones listed, less than 95% are singletons. The sequencing sample was made of Tregs sorted from blood. The receptors shown here come from a human donor in good health.

The V and J genes are TRBV6-1 and TRBJ1-5; unclear D gene. The CDR3 contains 12 residues. Germline CDR1 and CDR2: MNHNS and SASEGT. Between the trimmed V and J ends, which lost 6 bases and 9 bases, there was a span of 12 bases. The CDR3 DNA is TGTGCCAGCAGGGGAACCTTTGGGCCCCAGCATTTT. It yields the protein CASRGTFGPQHF.

The rearrangement joins TRBV5-4 to TRBJ1-2; D gene uncertain. The CDR3 has 15 residues. Germline CDR1 reads SGHNT; CDR2 reads YYREEE (reference sequence). Trimming removed 0 bases at V and 7 bases at J, with 16 bases between. CDR3 loop: CASSLDGGVWGGYTF. Written as DNA, the CDR3 is TGTGCCAGCAGCTTGGATGGCGGGGTATGGGGTGGCTACACCTTC. Variable domain in full (rest from reference TRBV5-4 and TRBJ1-2): ETGVTQSPTHLIKTRGQQVTLRCSSQSGHNTVSWYQQALGQGPQFIFQYYREEENGRGNFPPRFSGLQFPNYSSELNVNALELDDSALYLCASSLDGGVWGGYTFGSGTRLTVV.